One TCR beta chain is described in this entry. The data are from a study of blood T cells in healthy people across ages. Sample-barcoded 5' priming and a J-beta primer mix drove a second PCR of roughly 6 to 12 cycles. Every molecule of cDNA carried a tag from a template-switch adaptor with 12 random nucleotides. Using its own MiXCR run on the 5' RACE reads, TCRdb lists one record per CDR3 protein. The sample shows around 1,000,000 distinct CDR3 sequences, approximately 26% of them seen only once. With each sample, at least 5 micrograms of total RNA were extracted. Per germline, CDR1 MDHEN and CDR2 SYDVKM. This CDR3 is 15 amino acids long. With V trimmed by 2 bases and J by 5 bases, 4 bases remained unmatched. These data also featured in a second study, about T cells of mothers and their children. From that second work: Related mother-child pairs showed slightly, non-significantly higher overlap than unrelated pairs.

This clonotype was obtained from a girl aged 2 to 9 in good health. This rearrangement joins TRBV28 to TRBJ1-4; 8 nucleotides line up with TRBD1. The sequencing input was blood. CDR3 loop: CASSLPTGGNEKLFF. The CDR3 DNA reads TGTGCCAGCAGTTTACCAACAGGGGGGAATGAAAAACTGTTTTTT.